One and the same sample provided the 20 T cell receptor beta chains below, sequenced in a study of T cells after yellow fever vaccination. TCRdb recomputed calls from the 5' RACE reads with MiXCR, one row per CDR3 protein. The data contain around 300,000 distinct CDR3 sequences, under 15% of them singletons. The starting material was CD4+ T cells sorted from PBMCs, obtained 45 days after the yellow fever booster vaccination. The source is a man aged 25 to 45 who received the YFV17D yellow fever vaccine.

This clonotype was seen many times. The genes are TRBV7-3 and TRBJ2-1, with D possibly being TRBD1 (5 bases). V lost 6 bases, J lost 4 bases, and 10 bases lay in between. There are 13 residues in the CDR3. Germline-derived CDR1 and CDR2 are SGHTA and FQGTGA. The CDR3, as DNA: TGTGCCAGCAGTCTATCAGGGTACAATGAGCAGTTCTTC. Translated, it gives CASSLSGYNEQFF.

Note on this clonotype: One end of the junction varies from germline; a read error may be responsible. This chain uses TRBV3-1 with TRBJ2-1; perhaps TRBD2 as D (6 bases). In germline, CDR1 is LGHDT, CDR2 YNNKEL (reference sequence). The length of the CDR3 is 17 residues. CDR3: CATSQVLRLAYYNEQFF. DNA for the CDR3: TGTGCCACCAGCCAAGTCCTTAGGCTAGCGTACTACAATGAGCAGTTCTTC.

The chain has TRBV7-2 and TRBJ2-5; a weak D match, TRBD2 (6 bases). V dropped 3 bases and J dropped 5 bases, with 16 bases sitting between them. There are 15 residues in the CDR3. The germline gives CDR1 SGHTA, CDR2 FQGNSA. The CDR3 nucleotides are TGTGCCAGCAGCTTGGGGGGTAGCGTGGCGGAGACCCAGTACTTC. Protein product: CASSLGGSVAETQYF.

Only a few counts were recorded for this clonotype. The J gene is TRBJ2-7, the V gene TRBV7-2, with D perhaps TRBD2 (6 bases). CDR1 and CDR2 from the germline V gene are SGHTA and FQGNSA. Trimming took off 8 bases at V and 2 bases at J, with 16 bases between the two ends. This CDR3 is 14 amino acids long. The DNA for the CDR3 is TGTGCCAGCTCATGGGGGGAGTTACCCTACGAGCAGTACTTC. Translating gives CASSWGELPYEQYF.

The gene calls are TRBV25-1 and TRBJ2-1; maybe TRBD1 (6 bases). The CDR3 has 13 residues. The V gene lost 4 bases and the J gene lost 7 bases, with 11 bases spanning the gap. Germline CDR1 and CDR2: MGHDK and SYGVNS. The CDR3 sequence is CASSVGARNEQFF. The CDR3 nucleotides are TGTGCCAGCAGTGTGGGGGCGCGGAATGAGCAGTTCTTC.

This clonotype was seen a few times. The J gene is TRBJ2-2, the V gene TRBV5-1; 7 bases line up with TRBD2. The CDR3 has 16 amino acids. CDR1 SGHRS and CDR2 YFSETQ come from the germline V gene. The V segment lost 3 bases and the J segment 0 bases; nucleotides outside the gene matches: 5. Here the CDR3 reads CASSSRSGANTGELFF. CDR3 DNA: TGCGCCAGCAGCTCTAGAAGCGGGGCGAACACCGGGGAGCTGTTTTTT.

CDR3 nucleotide sequence: TGCAGTGCTAGTTCTGCTAGCAATCAGCCCCAGCATTTT. It specifies CSASSASNQPQHF. The chain combines TRBV20-1 with TRBJ1-5; D remains unclear. The V end was cut by 3 bases, the J end by 0 bases, with 6 bases between. Germline values: CDR1 DFQATT, CDR2 SNEGSKA (reference sequence). This CDR3 has 13 residues.

This clonotype appeared many times. The rearrangement joins TRBV7-9 to TRBJ2-5, with unresolved D. The CDR3 is 12 amino acids. CDR1 is SEHNR and CDR2 is FQNEAQ in the germline V gene (reference sequence). V lost 3 bases and J 2 bases, leaving 4 bases between the germline ends. CDR3 sequence reads: CASSFSQETQYF. Written as DNA, the CDR3 is TGTGCCAGCAGCTTTTCGCAAGAGACCCAGTACTTC.

The chain couples TRBV29-1 to TRBJ2-2; 7 positions match TRBD2. There are 16 residues in the CDR3. The germline V gene encodes CDR1 SQVTM and CDR2 ANQGSEA. With 4 bases clipped from V and 0 bases from J, the junction kept 8 bases outside the gene matches. The CDR3 bases are TGCAGCGTTGTTTCGGGGGAGGGATCGAACACCGGGGAGCTGTTTTTT. Protein sequence: CSVVSGEGSNTGELFF.

This clonotype was observed a handful of times. The CDR3: CASSLSPVQETQYF. CDR3 bases: TGTGCCAGCAGCTTAAGCCCGGTACAAGAGACCCAGTACTTC. V is TRBV7-6 and J is TRBJ2-5; D unresolved. Germline CDR1 SGHVS, CDR2 FNYEAQ. The V end was cut by 2 bases, the J end by 2 bases, with 9 bases between. CDR3 length equals 14 residues. The full variable domain, rest sourced from reference TRBV7-6 and TRBJ2-5, is GAGVSQSPRYKVTKRGQDVALRCDPISGHVSLYWYRQALGQGPEFLTYFNYEAQQDKSGLPNDRFSAERPEGSISTLTIQRTEQRDSAMYRCASSLSPVQETQYFGPGTRLLVL.

This clonotype was detected a few times. This chain joins TRBV20-1 and TRBJ2-3; D may be TRBD1 or TRBD2 (5 bases each). The CDR3 loop spans 15 amino acids. Germline V gene lookup returns CDR1 DFQATT and CDR2 SNEGSKA (reference sequence). Trimming took 3 bases from V and 6 from J, leaving 19 bases between them. The CDR3 region has the DNA TGCAGTGCTAGGGCCGGGACCACTTCTGGGGATACGCAGTATTTT. Amino acids: CSARAGTTSGDTQYF.

The gene calls are TRBV5-6 and TRBJ1-1, with no clear D. The CDR3 is 12 amino acids. V lost 3 bases and J 7 bases, leaving 10 bases between the germline ends. Looked up from germline, CDR1 is SGHDT and CDR2 is YYEEEE. Here the CDR3 reads CASSWGNHEAFF. The CDR3 nucleotides are TGTGCCAGCAGCTGGGGTAATCATGAAGCTTTCTTT.

The rearrangement links TRBV12-3 or TRBV12-4 to TRBJ2-5, with 7 bases identical to TRBD2. This CDR3 contains 14 residues. V lost 6 bases to trimming and J lost 5 bases; unmatched junction nucleotides: 9. In nucleotides, the CDR3 is TGTGCCAGCAGCCCCTCGGGGGGAATGGAGACCCAGTACTTC. Residues: CASSPSGGMETQYF.

This clonotype was recorded at least ten times. This sequence joins TRBV18 and TRBJ1-5, with no clear D. V was shortened by 2 bases and J by 4 bases, with 9 bases between the two germline ends. CDR3 length: 14 amino acids. Germline V gives CDR1 KGHSH, CDR2 LQKENI. The CDR3 reads CASSPGQPNQPQHF. The CDR3 bases are TGTGCCAGCTCACCAGGCCAGCCTAATCAGCCCCAGCATTTT.

This clonotype was seen ten or more times. The chain uses TRBV18 and TRBJ2-5, with D uncertain. V was cut by 0 bases and J by 1 base, with 6 bases left in between. Germline V gene sequence: CDR1 KGHSH, CDR2 LQKENI. The CDR3 totals 14 residues. The DNA for the CDR3 is TGTGCCAGCTCACCACCGAGCGCCCAAGAGACCCAGTACTTC. This encodes CASSPPSAQETQYF.

This clonotype was recorded a few times. The rearrangement links TRBV28 to TRBJ2-7; tentative D call: TRBD2 (5 bases). Germline-derived CDR1 and CDR2 are MDHEN and SYDVKM. V was shortened by 7 bases and J by 0 bases, with 10 bases between the two germline ends. The CDR3 consists of 13 residues. This CDR3 is CASTTGFSYEQYF. CDR3 nucleotide sequence: TGTGCCAGCACCACGGGGTTCTCCTACGAGCAGTACTTC.

Only a few counts were recorded for this clonotype. The V and J genes are TRBV12-3 or TRBV12-4 and TRBJ2-2; 11 bases match TRBD2. The CDR3 runs 14 residues. With 7 bases clipped from V and 6 bases from J, the junction kept 4 bases outside the gene matches. CDR3 sequence: CASTLLAGAGELFF. The CDR3 region has the DNA TGTGCCAGCACCCTACTAGCGGGAGCCGGGGAGCTGTTTTTT.

The gene calls are TRBV7-2 and TRBJ2-5; no firm D call. Germline CDR1 SGHTA, CDR2 FQGNSA. This CDR3 contains 14 residues. Between the trimmed V and J ends, which lost 1 base and 5 bases, there was a span of 11 bases. CDR3 coding DNA: TGTGCCAGCAGCTTAGGTCCTAGAGTGGAGACCCAGTACTTC. Protein: CASSLGPRVETQYF.

The chain combines TRBV5-6 with TRBJ2-7; TRBD2 agrees at 10 bases. V trimming: 3 bases; J trimming: 3 bases; junction bases outside the gene matches: 6. This CDR3 has 15 amino acids. Looked up from germline, CDR1 is SGHDT and CDR2 is YYEEEE. CDR3 loop: CASSSVTSGYYEQYF. CDR3 nucleotides: TGTGCCAGCAGCTCAGTGACTAGCGGGTACTACGAGCAGTACTTC.

V usage is TRBV10-2 and J usage is TRBJ2-7, with TRBD1 identical over 7 bases. CDR3 length: 11 amino acids. Germline V gene lookup returns CDR1 WSHSY and CDR2 SAAADI. V was pared by 8 bases and J by 2 bases, with 0 bases of the junction left unmatched. CDR3 nucleotides: TGCGCCAGCGGGACAGCCTACGAGCAGTACTTC. Residues: CASGTAYEQYF.